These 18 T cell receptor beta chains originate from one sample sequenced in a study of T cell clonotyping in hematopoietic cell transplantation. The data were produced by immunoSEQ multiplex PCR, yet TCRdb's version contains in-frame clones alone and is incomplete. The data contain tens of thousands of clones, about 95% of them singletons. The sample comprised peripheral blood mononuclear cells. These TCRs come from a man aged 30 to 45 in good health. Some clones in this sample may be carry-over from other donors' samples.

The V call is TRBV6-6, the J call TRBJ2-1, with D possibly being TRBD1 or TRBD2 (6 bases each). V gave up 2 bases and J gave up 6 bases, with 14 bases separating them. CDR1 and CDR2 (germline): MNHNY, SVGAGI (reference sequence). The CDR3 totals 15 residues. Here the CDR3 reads CASSYPMTGANEQFF. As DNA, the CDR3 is TGTGCCAGCAGTTACCCGATGACGGGGGCCAATGAGCAGTTCTTC.

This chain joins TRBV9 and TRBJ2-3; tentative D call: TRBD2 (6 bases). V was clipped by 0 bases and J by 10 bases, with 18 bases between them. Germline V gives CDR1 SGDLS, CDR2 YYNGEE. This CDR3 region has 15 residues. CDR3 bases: TGTGCCAGCAGCGTAGAGATGGGGGAGGTTGCATCGCAGTATTTT. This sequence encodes CASSVEMGEVASQYF.

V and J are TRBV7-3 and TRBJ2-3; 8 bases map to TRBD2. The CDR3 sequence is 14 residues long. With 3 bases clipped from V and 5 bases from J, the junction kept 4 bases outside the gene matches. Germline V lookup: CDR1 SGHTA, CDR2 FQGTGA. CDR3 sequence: CASSFSGVGDTQYF. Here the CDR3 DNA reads TGTGCCAGCAGCTTTAGCGGGGTGGGAGATACGCAGTATTTT.

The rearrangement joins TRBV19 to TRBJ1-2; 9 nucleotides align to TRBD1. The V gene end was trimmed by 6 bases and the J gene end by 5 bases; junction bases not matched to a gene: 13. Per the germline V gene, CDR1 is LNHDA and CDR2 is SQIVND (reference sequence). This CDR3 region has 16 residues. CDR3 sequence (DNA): TGTGCCAGTAGACCTGCAGGGGACAGGGTAGTATATGGCTACACCTTC. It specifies CASRPAGDRVVYGYTF.

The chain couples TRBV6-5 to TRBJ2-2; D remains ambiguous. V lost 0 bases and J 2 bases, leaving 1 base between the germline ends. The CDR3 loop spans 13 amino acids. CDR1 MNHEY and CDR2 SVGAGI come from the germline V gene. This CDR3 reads CASSYSNTGELFF. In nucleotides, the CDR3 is TGTGCCAGCAGTTACTCTAACACCGGGGAGCTGTTTTTT.

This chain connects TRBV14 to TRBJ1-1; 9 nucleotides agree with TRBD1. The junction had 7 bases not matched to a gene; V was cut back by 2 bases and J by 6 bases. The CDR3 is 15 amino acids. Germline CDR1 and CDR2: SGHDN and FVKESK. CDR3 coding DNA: TGTGCCAGCAGCCAACTCACAGGGGGCTATGCTGAAGCTTTCTTT. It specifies CASSQLTGGYAEAFF.

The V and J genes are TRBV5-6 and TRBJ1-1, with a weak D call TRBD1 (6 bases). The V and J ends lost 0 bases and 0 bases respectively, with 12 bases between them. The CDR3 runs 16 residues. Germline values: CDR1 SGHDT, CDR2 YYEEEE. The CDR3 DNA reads TGTGCCAGCAGCTTGGCGGGGGGGCTCATGAACACTGAAGCTTTCTTT. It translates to CASSLAGGLMNTEAFF. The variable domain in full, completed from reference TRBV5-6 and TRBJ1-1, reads DAGVTQSPTHLIKTRGQQVTLRCSPKSGHDTVSWYQQALGQGPQFIFQYYEEEERQRGNFPDRFSGHQFPNYSSELNVNALLLGDSALYLCASSLAGGLMNTEAFFGQGTRLTVV.

CDR3 amino acids: CASSISQLNNEQFF. The CDR3 DNA reads as TGTGCCAGCAGTATCTCTCAACTTAACAATGAGCAGTTCTTC. The chain carries TRBV6-5 and TRBJ2-1; D is undetermined. The CDR3 sequence is 14 residues long. Germline-derived CDR1 and CDR2 are MNHEY and SVGAGI. With 5 bases removed from V and 5 bases from J, the gap between germline ends came to 13 bases.

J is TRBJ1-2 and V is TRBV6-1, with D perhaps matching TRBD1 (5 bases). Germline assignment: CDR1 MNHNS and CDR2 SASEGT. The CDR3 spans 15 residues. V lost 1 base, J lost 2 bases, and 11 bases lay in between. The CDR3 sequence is CASSEVGGGNYGYTF. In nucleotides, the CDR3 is TGTGCCAGCAGTGAAGTGGGTGGGGGGAACTATGGCTACACCTTC.

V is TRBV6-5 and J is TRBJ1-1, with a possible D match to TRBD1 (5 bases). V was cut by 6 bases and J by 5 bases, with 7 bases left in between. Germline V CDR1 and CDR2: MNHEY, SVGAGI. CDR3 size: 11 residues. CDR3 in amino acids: CASSRETEAFF. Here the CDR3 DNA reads TGTGCCAGCAGCAGGGAAACTGAAGCTTTCTTT.

In DNA form, the CDR3 reads TGTGCCAGCAGCTTAACTCGGCAGGACTATGGCTACACCTTC. Amino acids: CASSLTRQDYGYTF. J is TRBJ1-2 and V is TRBV7-3, with no clear D. Trimming left V 0 bases short and J 3 bases short, with 8 bases between. The CDR3 covers 14 residues. Germline V lookup: CDR1 SGHTA, CDR2 FQGTGA.

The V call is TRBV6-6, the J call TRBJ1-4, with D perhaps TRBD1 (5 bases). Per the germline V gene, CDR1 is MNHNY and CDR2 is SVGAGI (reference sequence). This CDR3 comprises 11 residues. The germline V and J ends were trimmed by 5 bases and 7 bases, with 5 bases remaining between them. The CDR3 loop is CASSQGEKLFF. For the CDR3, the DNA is TGTGCCAGCAGTCAGGGTGAAAAACTGTTTTTT.

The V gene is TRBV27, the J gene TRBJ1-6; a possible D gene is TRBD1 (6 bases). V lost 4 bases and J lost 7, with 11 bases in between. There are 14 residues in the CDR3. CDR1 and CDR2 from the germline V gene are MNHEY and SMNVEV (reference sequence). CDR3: CASSSTGLNSPLHF. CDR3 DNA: TGTGCCAGCAGTTCTACAGGGTTGAATTCACCCCTCCACTTT.

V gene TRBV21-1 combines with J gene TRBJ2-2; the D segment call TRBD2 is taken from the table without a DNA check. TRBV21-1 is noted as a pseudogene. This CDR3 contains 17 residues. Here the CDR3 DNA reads TGTGCCAGCAGGGGGCGGCTAGCGGGAACGAACACCGGGGAGCTGTTTTTT. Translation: CASRGRLAGTNTGELFF.

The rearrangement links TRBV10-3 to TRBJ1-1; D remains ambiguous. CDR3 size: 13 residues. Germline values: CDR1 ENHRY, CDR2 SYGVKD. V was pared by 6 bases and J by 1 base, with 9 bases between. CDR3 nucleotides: TGTGCCATCAGCCAAGCGCCGAACACTGAAGCTTTCTTT. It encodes CAISQAPNTEAFF.

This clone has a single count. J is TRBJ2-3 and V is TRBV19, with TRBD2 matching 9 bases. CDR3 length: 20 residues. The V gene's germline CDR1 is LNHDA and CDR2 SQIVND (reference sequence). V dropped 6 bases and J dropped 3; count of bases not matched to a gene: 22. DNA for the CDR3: TGTGCCAGTAGACAACCGAACGGGGGATTAGCGGGAGAAGGGACAGATACGCAGTATTTT. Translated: CASRQPNGGLAGEGTDTQYF.

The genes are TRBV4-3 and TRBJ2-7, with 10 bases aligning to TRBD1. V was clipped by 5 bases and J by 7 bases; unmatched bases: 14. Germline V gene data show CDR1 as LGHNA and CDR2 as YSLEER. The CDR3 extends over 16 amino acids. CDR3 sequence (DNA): TGCGCCAGCAGCACCACCGACAGGGGGCCTTTTGGGGAGCAGTACTTC. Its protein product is CASSTTDRGPFGEQYF.

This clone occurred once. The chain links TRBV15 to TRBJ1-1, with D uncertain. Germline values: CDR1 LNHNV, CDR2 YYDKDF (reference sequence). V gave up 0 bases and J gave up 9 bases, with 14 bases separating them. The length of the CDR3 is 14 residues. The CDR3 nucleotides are TGTGCCACCAGCAGAGAGGGCGCGGAGTCTCAAGCTTTCTTT. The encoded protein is CATSREGAESQAFF.